A selection of T cell receptor beta chains follows, all from one sample in a study of blood T cell repertoires in COVID-19. The table came from immunoSEQ multiplex PCR; TCRdb's copy has only in-frame clones and leaves some out. Of around 58,000 clones listed, roughly 80% are singletons. Sequences were obtained from PBMCs or T cells enriched from blood (not recorded which). The source of these receptors is a woman in her 40s with acute COVID-19. CDR3s include the opening cysteine and the closing phenylalanine or tryptophan. A clone size is listed for some rows: how often the clone was seen (once, few, many), or a class if it is expanded.

14	.	TRBV7-3	CASSLSPQGREQYF
17	.	TRBV6-6	CASSPAAGEWGTDTQYF
14	.	TRBV15	CATRQTGNQETQYF
16	.	TRBV7-9	CASSLGQGTATDTQYF
14	once	TRBV29-1	CSVGGLAGVYEQYF
14	.	TRBV9	CASSVARGNNEQFF
18	.	TRBV4-1	CASSQEFVVGTGMDEQFF
15	.	TRBV28	CASSPPGTTGETQYF
14	.	TRBV2	CASRRTSDAWTQYF
14	.	TRBV9	CASSVTGDNYGYTF
14	.	TRBV27	CASSPRLTGSPLHF
15	once	TRBV5-1	CASSPYGGGTDTQYF
13	.	TRBV27	CASSTTGGYGYTF
16	.	TRBV7-9	CASSLPQGWSGNTIYF
14	.	TRBV7-2	CASSSRTGPYEQYF
15	.	TRBV19	CASSITGTDAGELFF
17	.	TRBV13	CASSQRTGFSHQETQYF
18	few	TRBV5-1	CALPPGGRGLLAKNIQYF
13	.	TRBV29-1	CSVAPGGQETQYF
14	.	TRBV5-6	CASSLATNNQPQHF
16	few	TRBV6-1	CASSEGTGGGFGPQHF
17	.	TRBV28	CASRETSGSASYNEQFF
13	.	TRBV7-2	CASSFPLAQPQHF
12	.	TRBV28	CASSLVKETQYF
16	.	TRBV12-5	CASGLGQMTNTGELFF
15	.	TRBV3-1/TRBV3-2	CASSQEGRGIDTQYF